The T cell receptor beta chain described here comes from a study of radiation and T cells in renal cell carcinoma. About the research overall: Nephrectomy followed 15 Gy stereotactic body radiation by 4 weeks.

The CDR3 has 12 amino acids. Germline CDR1 MDHEN, CDR2 SYDVKM. Trimming removed 6 bases at V and 3 bases at J, with 8 bases between. TCRdb's copy holds only in-frame clones and misses some; the assay was immunoSEQ multiplex PCR. This repertoire shows 120,000 to 150,000 clones, 88% found once; its top ten account for approximately 4%. Time point described: baseline pretreatment blood. The treatment is: 15 Gy SBRT to primary tumor, nephrectomy 4 weeks later. The patient's renal cell carcinoma had clear cell pathology. The sequencing here drew on blood, taken from a patient whose treatment included radiotherapy and nephrectomy. The chain is built from TRBV28 and TRBJ1-2; no clear D gene. The sequence derives from a woman in her sixties or seventies with renal cell carcinoma. The CDR3 sequence is CASSPEYYGYTF. Here the CDR3 DNA reads TGTGCCAGCAGCCCAGAGTACTATGGCTACACCTTC.